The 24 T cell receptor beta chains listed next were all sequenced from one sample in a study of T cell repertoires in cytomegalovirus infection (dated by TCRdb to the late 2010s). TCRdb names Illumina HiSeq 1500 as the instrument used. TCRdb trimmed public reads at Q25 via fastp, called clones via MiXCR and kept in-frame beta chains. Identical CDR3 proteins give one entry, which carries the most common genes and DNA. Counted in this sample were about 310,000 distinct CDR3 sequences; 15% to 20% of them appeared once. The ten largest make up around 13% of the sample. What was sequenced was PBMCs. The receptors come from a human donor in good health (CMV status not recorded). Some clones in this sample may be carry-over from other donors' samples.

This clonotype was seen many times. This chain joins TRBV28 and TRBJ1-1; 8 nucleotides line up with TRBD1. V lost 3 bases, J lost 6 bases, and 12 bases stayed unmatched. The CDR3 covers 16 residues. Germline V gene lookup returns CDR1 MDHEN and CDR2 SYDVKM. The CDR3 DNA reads TGTGCCAGCAGTTTGGCCGTAGACAGGGGCTGGCCTGAAGCTTTCTTT. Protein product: CASSLAVDRGWPEAFF. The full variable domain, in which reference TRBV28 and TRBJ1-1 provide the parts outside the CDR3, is DVKVTQSSRYLVKRTGEKVFLECVQDMDHENMFWYRQDPGLGLRLIYFSYDVKMKEKGDIPEGYSVSREKKERFSLILESASTNQTSMYLCASSLAVDRGWPEAFFGQGTRLTVV.

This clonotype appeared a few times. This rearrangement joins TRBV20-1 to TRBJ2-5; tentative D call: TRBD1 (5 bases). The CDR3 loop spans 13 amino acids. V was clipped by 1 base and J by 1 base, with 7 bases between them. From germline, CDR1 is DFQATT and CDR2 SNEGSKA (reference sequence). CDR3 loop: CSARGGPQETQYF. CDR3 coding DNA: TGCAGTGCTAGAGGGGGCCCCCAAGAGACCCAGTACTTC.

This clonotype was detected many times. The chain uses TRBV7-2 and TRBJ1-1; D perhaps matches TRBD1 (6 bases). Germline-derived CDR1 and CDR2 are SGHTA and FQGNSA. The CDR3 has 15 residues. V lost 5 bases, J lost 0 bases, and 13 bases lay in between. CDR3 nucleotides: TGTGCCAGCAGCCAGACCACAGGGATGAACACTGAAGCTTTCTTT. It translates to CASSQTTGMNTEAFF.

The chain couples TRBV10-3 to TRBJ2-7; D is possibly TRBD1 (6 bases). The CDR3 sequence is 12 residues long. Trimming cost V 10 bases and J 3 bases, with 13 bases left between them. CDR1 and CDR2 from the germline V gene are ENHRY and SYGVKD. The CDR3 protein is CATGTLLYEQYF. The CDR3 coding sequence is TGTGCCACTGGGACACTTCTCTACGAGCAGTACTTC.

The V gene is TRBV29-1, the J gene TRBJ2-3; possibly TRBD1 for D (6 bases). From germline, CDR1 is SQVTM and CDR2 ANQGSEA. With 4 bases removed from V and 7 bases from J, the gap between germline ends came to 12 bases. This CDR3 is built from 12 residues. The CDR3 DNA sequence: TGCAGCGTTGGACCCGACAGGCATACGCAGTATTTT. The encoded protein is CSVGPDRHTQYF.

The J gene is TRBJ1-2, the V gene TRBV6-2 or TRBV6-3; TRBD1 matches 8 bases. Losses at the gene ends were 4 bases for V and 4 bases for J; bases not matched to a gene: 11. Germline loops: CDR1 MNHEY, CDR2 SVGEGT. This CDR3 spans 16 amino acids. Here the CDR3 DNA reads TGTGCCAGCAGTTTCGCCGGGACAGGACGAGTCTATGGCTACACCTTC. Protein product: CASSFAGTGRVYGYTF.

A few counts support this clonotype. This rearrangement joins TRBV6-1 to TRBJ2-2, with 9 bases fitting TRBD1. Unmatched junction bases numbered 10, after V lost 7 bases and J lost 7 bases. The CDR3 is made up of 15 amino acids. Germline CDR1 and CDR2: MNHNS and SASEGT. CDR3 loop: CASNKGTGRIGELFF. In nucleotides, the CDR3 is TGTGCCAGCAACAAAGGGACAGGGCGGATCGGGGAGCTGTTTTTT.

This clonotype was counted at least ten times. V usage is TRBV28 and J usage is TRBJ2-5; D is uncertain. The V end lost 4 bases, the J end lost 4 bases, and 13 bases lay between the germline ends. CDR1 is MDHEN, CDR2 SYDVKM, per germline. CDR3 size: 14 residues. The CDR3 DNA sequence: TGTGCCAGCAGTTCCCCCCCAATGCCAGAGACCCAGTACTTC. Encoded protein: CASSSPPMPETQYF.

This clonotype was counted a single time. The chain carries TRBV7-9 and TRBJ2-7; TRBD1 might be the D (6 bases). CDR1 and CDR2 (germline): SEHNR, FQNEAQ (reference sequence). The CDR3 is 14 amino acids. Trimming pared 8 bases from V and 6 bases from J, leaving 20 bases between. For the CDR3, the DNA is TGTGCCAGCGGCGATTGGACAAGACAGGCCGAGCAGTACTTC. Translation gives CASGDWTRQAEQYF.

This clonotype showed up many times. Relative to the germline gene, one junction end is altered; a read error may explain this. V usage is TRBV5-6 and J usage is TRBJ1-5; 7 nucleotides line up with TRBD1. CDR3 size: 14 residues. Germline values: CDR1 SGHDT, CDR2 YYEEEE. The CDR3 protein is CASSLGTGELTQDF. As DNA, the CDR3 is TGTGCCAGCAGCCTTGGAACAGGGGAGTTAACACAGGATTTT. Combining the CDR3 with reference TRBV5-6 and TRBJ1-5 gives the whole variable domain DAGVTQSPTHLIKTRGQQVTLRCSPKSGHDTVSWYQQALGQGPQFIFQYYEEEERQRGNFPDRFSGHQFPNYSSELNVNALLLGDSALYLCASSLGTGELTQDFGDGTRLSIL.

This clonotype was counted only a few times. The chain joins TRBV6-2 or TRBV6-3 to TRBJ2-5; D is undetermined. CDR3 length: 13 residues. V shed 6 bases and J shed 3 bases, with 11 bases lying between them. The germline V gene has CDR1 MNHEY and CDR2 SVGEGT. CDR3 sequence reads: CASRVTAEETQYF. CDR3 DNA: TGTGCCAGCAGAGTAACAGCTGAAGAGACCCAGTACTTC.

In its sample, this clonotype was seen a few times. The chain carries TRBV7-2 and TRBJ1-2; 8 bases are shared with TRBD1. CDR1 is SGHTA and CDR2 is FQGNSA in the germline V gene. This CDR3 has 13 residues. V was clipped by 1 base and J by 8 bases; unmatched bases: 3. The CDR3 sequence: CASSLVQGEGYTF. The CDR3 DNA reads TGTGCCAGCAGCTTAGTACAGGGGGAAGGCTACACCTTC.

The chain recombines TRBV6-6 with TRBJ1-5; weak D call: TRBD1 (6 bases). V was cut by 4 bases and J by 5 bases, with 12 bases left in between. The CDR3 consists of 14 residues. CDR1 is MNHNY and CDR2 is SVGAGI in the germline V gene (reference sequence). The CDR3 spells CASSLNRVYQPQHF. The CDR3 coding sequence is TGTGCCAGCAGTTTAAACAGGGTTTATCAGCCCCAGCATTTT.

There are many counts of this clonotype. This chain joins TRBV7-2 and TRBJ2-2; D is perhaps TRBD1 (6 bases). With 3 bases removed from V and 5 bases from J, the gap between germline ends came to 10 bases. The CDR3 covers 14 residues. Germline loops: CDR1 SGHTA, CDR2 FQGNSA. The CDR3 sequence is CASSLTRGTGELFF. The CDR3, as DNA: TGTGCCAGCAGCTTGACAAGGGGGACCGGGGAGCTGTTTTTT.

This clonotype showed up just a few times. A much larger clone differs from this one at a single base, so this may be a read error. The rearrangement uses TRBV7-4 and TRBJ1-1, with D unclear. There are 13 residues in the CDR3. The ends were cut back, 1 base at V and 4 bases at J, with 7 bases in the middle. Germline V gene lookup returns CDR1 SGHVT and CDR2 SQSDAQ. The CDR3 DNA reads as TGTGCCAGCAGCTTAGAGATAACCACTGAAGCTTTCTTT. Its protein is CASSLEITTEAFF.

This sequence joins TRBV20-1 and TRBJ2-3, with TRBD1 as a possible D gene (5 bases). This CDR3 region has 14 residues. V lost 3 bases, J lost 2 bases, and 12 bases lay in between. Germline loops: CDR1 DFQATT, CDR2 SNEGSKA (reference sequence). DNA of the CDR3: TGCAGTGCTAGGGACACTTCGAACACAGATACGCAGTATTTT. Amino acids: CSARDTSNTDTQYF.

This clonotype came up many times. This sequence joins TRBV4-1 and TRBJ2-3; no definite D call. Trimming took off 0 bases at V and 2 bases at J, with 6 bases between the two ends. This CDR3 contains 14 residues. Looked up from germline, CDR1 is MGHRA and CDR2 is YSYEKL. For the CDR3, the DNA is TGCGCCAGCAGCCAAGATAGGGCCACAGATACGCAGTATTTT. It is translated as CASSQDRATDTQYF.

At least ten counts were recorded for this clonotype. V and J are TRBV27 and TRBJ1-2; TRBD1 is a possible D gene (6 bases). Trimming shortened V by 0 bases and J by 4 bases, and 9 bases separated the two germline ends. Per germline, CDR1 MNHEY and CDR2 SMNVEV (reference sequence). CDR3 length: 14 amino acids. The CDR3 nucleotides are TGTGCCAGCAGTTTATCGCAGGGGAGCTATGGCTACACCTTC. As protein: CASSLSQGSYGYTF.

The CDR3 nucleotides read TGTGCCAGCAGCTCCCCCGGGGGCGGCAATCAGCCCCAGCATTTT. Translation: CASSSPGGGNQPQHF. The chain links TRBV7-6 to TRBJ1-5, with D perhaps TRBD1 (6 bases). CDR3 length: 15 residues. CDR1 SGHVS and CDR2 FNYEAQ come from the germline V gene. V dropped 4 bases and J dropped 2 bases, with 12 bases sitting between them.

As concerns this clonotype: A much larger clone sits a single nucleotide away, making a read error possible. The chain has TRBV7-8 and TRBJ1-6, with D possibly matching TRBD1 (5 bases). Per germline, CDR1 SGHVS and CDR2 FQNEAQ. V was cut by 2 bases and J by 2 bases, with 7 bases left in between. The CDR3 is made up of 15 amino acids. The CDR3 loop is CASSLWGPYNSPLHF. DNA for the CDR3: TGTGCCAGCAGCTTATGGGGCCCCTATAATTCACCCCTCCACTTT.

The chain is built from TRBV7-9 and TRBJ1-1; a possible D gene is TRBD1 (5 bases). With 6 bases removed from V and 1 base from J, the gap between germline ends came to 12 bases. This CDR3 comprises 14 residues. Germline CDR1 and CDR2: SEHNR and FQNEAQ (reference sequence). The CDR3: CASRSGGGNTEAFF. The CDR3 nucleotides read TGTGCCAGCAGATCCGGTGGGGGGAACACTGAAGCTTTCTTT.

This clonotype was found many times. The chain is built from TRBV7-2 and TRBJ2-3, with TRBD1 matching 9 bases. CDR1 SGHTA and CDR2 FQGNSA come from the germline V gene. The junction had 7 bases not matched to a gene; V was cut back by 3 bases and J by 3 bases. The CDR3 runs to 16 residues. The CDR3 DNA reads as TGTGCCAGCAGCTTTACAGGGGGCTTGGGGACAGATACGCAGTATTTT. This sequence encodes CASSFTGGLGTDTQYF. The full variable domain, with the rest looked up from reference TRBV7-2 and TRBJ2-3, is GAGVSQSPSNKVTEKGKDVELRCDPISGHTALYWYRQSLGQGLEFLIYFQGNSAPDKSGLPSDRFSAERTGGSVSTLTIQRTQQEDSAVYLCASSFTGGLGTDTQYFGPGTRLTVL.

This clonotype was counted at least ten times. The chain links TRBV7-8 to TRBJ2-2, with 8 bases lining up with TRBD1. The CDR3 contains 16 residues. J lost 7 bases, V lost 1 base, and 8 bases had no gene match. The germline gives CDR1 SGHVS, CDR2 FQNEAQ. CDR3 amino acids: CASSLVAGGAGGELFF. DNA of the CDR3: TGTGCCAGCAGCTTAGTTGCAGGGGGCGCGGGCGGGGAGCTGTTTTTT.

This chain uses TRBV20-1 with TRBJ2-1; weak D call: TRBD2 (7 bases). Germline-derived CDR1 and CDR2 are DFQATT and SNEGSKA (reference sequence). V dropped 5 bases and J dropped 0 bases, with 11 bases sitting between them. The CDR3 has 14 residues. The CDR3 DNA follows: TGCAGTGCTGGCGGGGGCCACTCCTACAATGAGCAGTTCTTC. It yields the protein CSAGGGHSYNEQFF.